The clone carrying this T cell receptor (beta chain) was seen a single time. This sample was included in a study of T cell changes during pregnancy in multiple sclerosis. Germline CDR1 reads MNHEY; CDR2 reads SMNVEV (reference sequence). The J segment lost 8 bases and the V segment lost 7 bases, leaving 11 bases of the junction unmatched. CDR3 length equals 15 residues. Assay used: immunoSEQ multiplex PCR; TCRdb lists only in-frame clones, some missing. The sample lists 40,000 to 60,000 clones; about 91% were seen once. The clonotype originates from a female donor with multiple sclerosis, enrolled in a pregnancy study. The source was CD8+ T cells from peripheral blood mononuclear cells, collected after pregnancy. The rearrangement uses TRBV27 and TRBJ2-1; 10 bases fit TRBD1. CDR3 residues: CASTHVGTGVHEQFF. CDR3 in DNA: TGTGCCAGCACCCATGTTGGGACAGGGGTCCATGAGCAGTTCTTC.